The subject of this entry is one T cell receptor (beta chain). Germline V gene lookup returns CDR1 MNHNS and CDR2 SASEGT. This CDR3 spans 16 amino acids. Trimming shortened V by 0 bases and J by 5 bases, and 14 bases separated the two germline ends. After constant-region reverse-primer amplification, full-length variable regions underwent semi-nested PCR with Nested Universal Primer A. TCRdb called the 5' RACE reads again in MiXCR, with one record for every CDR3 protein. The data contain fewer than 65,000 distinct CDR3 sequences, around 30% of them singletons. CD25-based Treg depletion was applied to purified naive CD4+ T cells.

The chain recombines TRBV6-1 with TRBJ1-3, with D possibly being TRBD1 (5 bases). This sequence originates from a female donor with breast cancer. The source material was tumor-infiltrating naive CD4+ T cells sorted from the breast tumor. Regarding subset: naive CD4+ T cells, CD4+CD45RA+CD25-. This chain's CDR3 is CASSEALAGMRNTIYF. Written as DNA, the CDR3 is TGTGCCAGCAGTGAAGCGCTCGCAGGGATGCGAAACACCATATATTTT.